This is a list of T cell receptor beta chains from one sample in a study of T-cell memory formation after mild COVID-19. MiXCR, applied by TCRdb to the 5' RACE reads, yields one record per CDR3 protein. The data contain a few hundred thousand distinct CDR3 sequences, 15% to 20% of them singletons. The sample was PBMCs or a T cell subset sorted from them (not recorded which). Receptor source: a man in his late teens or twenties who had mild COVID-19 (a few samples of this study predate the infection). Cell type and time point are not known. The CDR3 runs from the conserved cysteine through the conserved F or W. A D gene is named only where the DNA matches it firmly. Part of the rows lack a size; the others show once, few, many or a class for expanded clones.

size | J | V | D | CDR3 | DNA
many | TRBJ2-5 | TRBV7-2 | TRBD2 | CASSLVGLAGNQETQYF | TGTGCCAGCAGCTTAGTGGGACTAGCGGGGAATCAAGAGACCCAGTACTTC
few | TRBJ1-1 | TRBV5-1 | TRBD1 | CASSLRTGENTEAFF | TGCGCCAGCAGCTTGAGGACAGGGGAGAACACTGAAGCTTTCTTT
. | TRBJ1-5 | TRBV28 | . | CASSLEDQPQHF | TGTGCCAGCAGTTTAGAGGATCAGCCCCAGCATTTT
. | TRBJ2-3 | TRBV7-3 | . | CASSLTLGDTQYF | TGTGCCAGCAGCTTAACTCTTGGTGATACGCAGTATTTT
few | TRBJ2-5 | TRBV5-1 | . | CASSSADSIQTQYF | TGCGCCAGCAGCTCAGCGGACAGTATCCAGACCCAGTACTTC
. | TRBJ2-3 | TRBV20-1 | TRBD2 | CSAGPLLAGGHTDTQYF | TGCAGTGCGGGACCCCTGCTAGCGGGGGGTCACACAGATACGCAGTATTTT
many | TRBJ2-7 | TRBV29-1 | . | CSVRAGDSYEQYF | TGCAGCGTTCGAGCAGGGGATAGCTACGAGCAGTACTTC
few | TRBJ2-2 | TRBV7-6 | . | CASSETGGELFF | TGTGCCAGCAGCGAGACTGGGGGGGAGCTGTTTTTT
. | TRBJ1-1 | TRBV2 | . | CASRSGPTTAFF | TGTGCCAGCAGATCCGGGCCAACTACGGCTTTCTTT
few | TRBJ1-1 | TRBV3-1 | . | CASSPTSANTEAFF | TGTGCCAGCAGCCCGACGTCGGCAAACACTGAAGCTTTCTTT
. | TRBJ2-5 | TRBV7-2 | TRBD2 | CASSSTSGSSGTQYF | TGTGCCAGCAGCTCGACTAGCGGGTCCAGCGGGACCCAGTACTTC
. | TRBJ2-7 | TRBV27 | . | CASSLSGTPYEQYF | TGTGCCAGCAGTTTGTCAGGGACCCCATACGAGCAGTACTTC
. | TRBJ1-2 | TRBV7-9 | . | CAYREEGYTF | TGTGCCTACCGGGAGGAGGGCTACACCTTC
few | TRBJ2-3 | TRBV20-1 | . | CSARDLHSTDTQYF | TGCAGTGCTAGAGATCTGCACAGCACAGATACGCAGTATTTT
. | TRBJ1-1 | TRBV5-5 | TRBD1 | CASSLFSGQRYTEAFF | TGTGCCAGCAGCTTGTTCTCGGGACAGAGATACACTGAAGCTTTCTTT
. | TRBJ1-2 | TRBV12-3/TRBV12-4 | TRBD1 | CASSPRTGNYGYTF | TGTGCCAGCAGTCCAAGGACAGGCAACTATGGCTACACCTTC
many | TRBJ2-3 | TRBV3-1 | . | CASSPTWTVSTDTQYF | TGTGCCAGCAGCCCTACCTGGACGGTGAGCACAGATACGCAGTATTTT
few | TRBJ2-3 | TRBV4-3 | . | CASGWGDTQYF | TGCGCCAGCGGGTGGGGCGATACGCAGTATTTT
. | TRBJ1-2 | TRBV5-1 | . | CASSVRLNYGYTF | TGCGCCAGCAGCGTCCGGCTGAACTATGGCTACACCTTC
. | TRBJ2-7 | TRBV10-3 | . | CATDVGGLRDNEQYF | TGTGCCACCGACGTCGGGGGGCTCAGGGACAACGAGCAGTACTTC
few | TRBJ2-1 | TRBV14 | . | CASSRGPGVGTHEQFF | TGTGCCAGCAGCCGAGGGCCCGGGGTTGGGACCCATGAGCAGTTCTTC
. | TRBJ2-3 | TRBV14 | TRBD1 | CASGTGRLTDTQYF | TGTGCCAGCGGGACAGGGAGGTTGACAGATACGCAGTATTTT
few | TRBJ2-6 | TRBV3-1 | . | CASSHSRPSGANVLTF | TGTGCCAGCAGCCATTCCCGGCCCTCTGGGGCCAACGTCCTGACTTTC
. | TRBJ2-2 | TRBV9 | TRBD1 | CASREQGANTGELFF | TGTGCCAGCAGGGAACAGGGGGCGAACACCGGGGAGCTGTTTTTT
few | TRBJ2-5 | TRBV5-4 | . | CASGSGETQYF | TGTGCCAGCGGCTCCGGAGAGACCCAGTACTTC
. | TRBJ2-5 | TRBV4-1 | TRBD2 | CASSQESLAGPSAQYF | TGCGCCAGCAGCCAAGAGTCCCTAGCGGGGCCCTCGGCCCAGTACTTC
. | TRBJ2-3 | TRBV3-1 | . | CASSQIGVRGDTQYF | TGTGCCAGCAGCCAAATCGGGGTCCGGGGAGATACGCAGTATTTT
few | TRBJ2-2 | TRBV27 | . | CASSPLGLNTGELFF | TGTGCCAGCAGTCCCTTGGGCTTGAACACCGGGGAGCTGTTTTTT
few | TRBJ2-3 | TRBV4-1 | . | CASSQESPGRDTQYF | TGCGCCAGCAGCCAAGAATCGCCGGGAAGGGATACGCAGTATTTT
few | TRBJ2-1 | TRBV15 | TRBD2 | CATEALAGAGEQFF | TGTGCCACTGAGGCACTAGCGGGGGCGGGTGAGCAGTTCTTC
. | TRBJ1-1 | TRBV20-1 | TRBD1 | CSGFEGAGTEAFF | TGCAGTGGATTTGAGGGGGCTGGCACTGAAGCTTTCTTT